The rows below give T cell receptor beta chains drawn from one sample of a study of blood T cell repertoires in COVID-19. Profiled with immunoSEQ multiplex PCR; TCRdb holds only in-frame clones, not every one. Of about 100,000 clones detected, about 77% appear once; the ten largest clones hold under 35%. Sequenced input: peripheral blood. The origin of the receptors is a man in his 70s with active or convalescent COVID-19. The CDR3 runs from the conserved cysteine through the conserved F or W. The order of the fields is D gene, J gene, clone size, V gene, CDR3 protein, CDR3 DNA. D genes are given only for firm matches. Clone size is given for some rows only: seen once, a few or many times, or a class if the clone is expanded.

.,TRBJ2-7,.,TRBV19,CASRRTGNYEQYF,TGTGCCAGTAGGAGGACGGGGAACTACGAGCAGTACTTC
TRBD1,TRBJ1-4,once,TRBV4-3,CASSQFPGQGGKLFF,TGCGCCAGCAGCCAATTTCCGGGACAGGGAGGAAAACTGTTTTTT
TRBD2,TRBJ2-1,.,TRBV24-1,CATSDPSAGSSSSGSRNEQFF,TGTGCCACCAGTGATCCCTCCGCGGGGAGCTCATCTAGCGGGAGTAGAAATGAGCAGTTCTTC
.,TRBJ1-1,.,TRBV19,CASRGAGETEAFF,TGTGCCAGTAGGGGAGCAGGGGAGACTGAAGCTTTCTTT
TRBD1,TRBJ2-2,.,TRBV24-1,CATSEWDRDTGELFF,TGTGCCACCAGTGAATGGGACAGGGACACCGGGGAGCTGTTTTTT
TRBD1,TRBJ2-7,.,TRBV30,CAFVRGITYEQYF,TGTGCCTTTGTCAGGGGGATCACCTACGAGCAGTACTTC
.,TRBJ1-3,.,TRBV4-3,CASSRQNGNTIYF,TGCGCCAGCAGCCGACAGAATGGAAACACCATATATTTT
TRBD1,TRBJ1-6,.,TRBV6-5,CASSPGGHSPLHF,TGTGCCAGCAGTCCAGGGGGGCATTCACCCCTCCACTTT
TRBD2,TRBJ2-7,.,TRBV7-2,CASSGTSGSSYEQYF,TGTGCCAGCAGCGGGACTAGCGGGAGCTCCTACGAGCAGTACTTC
.,TRBJ1-1,.,TRBV27,CASTKVAGSRMDTEAFF,TGTGCCAGTACGAAGGTGGCAGGGTCCCGGATGGACACTGAAGCTTTCTTT
TRBD2,TRBJ2-1,.,TRBV2,CASSARTSGVYNEQFF,TGTGCCAGCAGCGCCAGGACTAGCGGGGTGTACAATGAGCAGTTCTTC
.,TRBJ2-1,.,TRBV24-1,CATSDSGVSSYNEQFF,TGTGCCACCAGTGATTCCGGGGTGAGCTCCTACAATGAGCAGTTCTTC
.,TRBJ2-1,once,TRBV27,CASKVEALTGPNNEQFF,TGTGCCAGCAAAGTTGAAGCCCTCACAGGGCCCAACAATGAGCAGTTCTTC
.,TRBJ2-3,.,TRBV6-1,CASSERRGSTDTQYF,TGTGCCAGCAGTGAAAGAAGGGGTAGCACAGATACGCAGTATTTT
.,TRBJ2-7,.,TRBV9,CASSVVETGVSEQYF,TGTGCCAGCAGCGTAGTTGAGACAGGAGTATCCGAGCAGTACTTC
.,TRBJ1-5,.,TRBV5-6,CASSSLKGTPDQPQHF,TGTGCCAGCAGCTCCTTGAAAGGGACACCGGATCAGCCCCAGCATTTT
.,TRBJ2-7,.,TRBV12-3/TRBV12-4,CASSLGGEQYF,TGTGCCAGCAGTTTAGGAGGCGAGCAGTACTTC
.,TRBJ1-5,.,TRBV6-5,CASSYSGRGNQPQHF,TGTGCCAGCAGTTACTCCGGCAGGGGCAATCAGCCCCAGCATTTT
TRBD1,TRBJ2-7,.,TRBV7-8,CASSLGTGPYEQYF,TGTGCCAGCAGCTTAGGGACAGGGCCCTACGAGCAGTACTTC
.,TRBJ2-5,.,TRBV11-1,CASSLLGVTQETQYF,TGTGCCAGCAGCTTACTGGGAGTAACACAAGAGACCCAGTACTTC
.,TRBJ2-7,.,TRBV19,CASESSGSHEQYF,TGTGCCAGCGAGTCCTCCGGGAGCCACGAGCAGTACTTC
.,TRBJ2-2,.,TRBV9,CASSVISPTDTGELFF,TGTGCCAGCAGCGTAATATCACCGACAGACACCGGGGAGCTGTTTTTT
TRBD1,TRBJ2-7,many,TRBV28,CASTTGTGNEQYF,TGTGCCAGTACGACCGGGACAGGGAACGAGCAGTACTTC
TRBD2,TRBJ2-3,.,TRBV24-1,CATSVGRGRSTDTQYF,TGTGCCACCAGTGTCGGGCGGGGGAGAAGCACAGATACGCAGTATTTT
TRBD1,TRBJ2-2,.,TRBV24-1,CATSDPGTGERGELFF,TGTGCCACCAGTGACCCCGGGACAGGGGAGAGAGGGGAGCTGTTTTTT
TRBD1,TRBJ2-1,.,TRBV4-1,CASSQLGTGGNEQFF,TGCGCCAGCAGCCAATTGGGGACAGGGGGCAATGAGCAGTTCTTC
.,TRBJ1-5,.,TRBV6-1,CASSEQVGAINQPQHF,TGTGCCAGCAGTGAACAAGTAGGGGCGATCAATCAGCCCCAGCATTTT
TRBD1,TRBJ2-3,.,TRBV24-1,CATSGQGPLTDTQYF,TGTGCCACCAGTGGACAGGGGCCACTCACAGATACGCAGTATTTT
.,TRBJ2-7,.,TRBV14,CASSQEGAGAYEQYF,TGTGCCAGCAGCCAAGAAGGGGCAGGAGCCTACGAGCAGTACTTC
TRBD2,TRBJ2-1,.,TRBV20-1,CSASLLAGGLSSYNEQFF,TGCAGTGCTAGTTTGCTAGCGGGAGGGCTGAGCTCCTACAATGAGCAGTTCTTC
.,TRBJ2-5,.,TRBV6-1,CASSETWGAGLETQYF,TGTGCCAGCAGTGAAACCTGGGGCGCCGGGCTGGAGACCCAGTACTTC
.,TRBJ1-1,few,TRBV19,CASSKLAGLTEAFF,TGTGCCAGTAGTAAACTCGCAGGGCTCACTGAAGCTTTCTTT
TRBD2,TRBJ2-3,.,TRBV7-8,CASGWAGVSTDTQYF,TGTGCCAGCGGATGGGCGGGGGTTAGCACAGATACGCAGTATTTT
TRBD1,TRBJ2-3,.,TRBV6-2/TRBV6-3,CASSYRKRSGTGLTDTQYF,TGTGCCAGCAGTTACCGCAAGAGATCCGGGACAGGGTTGACAGATACGCAGTATTTT